This T cell receptor beta chain emerged from a study of T cells in tuberculosis. Assay: immunoSEQ multiplex PCR; the TCRdb copy retains only in-frame clones and omits some. This sample has tens of thousands of clones, with 75% to 95% found just once. The CDR3 loop spans 15 amino acids. V gave up 4 bases and J gave up 9 bases; unmatched junction bases: 11. Germline V gene lookup returns CDR1 SGHTS and CDR2 YDEGEE. The time point here: new active TB diagnosis, blood taken before or within 7 days of starting treatment. This TCR was sampled from an adult with tuberculosis. The J gene is TRBJ2-2, the V gene TRBV5-8; 8 bases are shared with TRBD1. This specimen was PBMCs, taken at tuberculosis diagnosis. The CDR3 coding sequence is TGTGCCAGCAGCAGAGACAGGGGCCAAAGGTGGGAGCTGTTTTTT. The encoded protein is CASSRDRGQRWELFF.